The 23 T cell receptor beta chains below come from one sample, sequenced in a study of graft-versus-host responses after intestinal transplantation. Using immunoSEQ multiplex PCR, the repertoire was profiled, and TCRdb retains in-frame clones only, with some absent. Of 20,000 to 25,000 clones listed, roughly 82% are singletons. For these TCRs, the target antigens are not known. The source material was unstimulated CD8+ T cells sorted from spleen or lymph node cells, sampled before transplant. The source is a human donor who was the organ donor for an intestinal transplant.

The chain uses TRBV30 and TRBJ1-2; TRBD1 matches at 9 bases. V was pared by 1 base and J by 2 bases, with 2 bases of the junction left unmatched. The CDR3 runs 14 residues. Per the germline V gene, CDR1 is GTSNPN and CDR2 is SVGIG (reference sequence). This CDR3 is CAWSEGTGNYGYTF. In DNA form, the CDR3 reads TGTGCCTGGAGTGAGGGGACAGGGAACTATGGCTACACCTTC.

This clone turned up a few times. This chain's CDR3 is CASSLENYGYTF. In DNA form, the CDR3 reads TGCGCCAGCAGCTTGGAGAACTATGGCTACACCTTC. The chain recombines TRBV5-1 with TRBJ1-2, with D uncertain. Trimming stripped 0 bases from V and 2 bases from J, with 2 bases between. Germline V gene lookup returns CDR1 SGHRS and CDR2 YFSETQ. The CDR3 consists of 12 residues.

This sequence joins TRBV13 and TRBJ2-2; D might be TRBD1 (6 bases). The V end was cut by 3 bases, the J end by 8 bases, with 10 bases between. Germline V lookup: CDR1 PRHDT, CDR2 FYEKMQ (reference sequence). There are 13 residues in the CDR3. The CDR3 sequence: CASSLLGAGELFF. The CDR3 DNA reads TGTGCCAGCAGCTTGCTGGGGGCTGGGGAGCTGTTTTTT.

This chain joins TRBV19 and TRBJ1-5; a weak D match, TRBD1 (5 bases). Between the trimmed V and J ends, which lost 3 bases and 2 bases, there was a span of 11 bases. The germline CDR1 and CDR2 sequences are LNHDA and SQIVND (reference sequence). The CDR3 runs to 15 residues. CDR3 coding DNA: TGTGCCAGTAGTATCCGAGACAGAGGCAATCAGCCCCAGCATTTT. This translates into CASSIRDRGNQPQHF.

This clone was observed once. CDR3 coding DNA: TGTGCCAGCAGCTTACCGGGACAGGGGCGCGAGCAGTACTTC. As protein: CASSLPGQGREQYF. The chain employs TRBV7-9 and TRBJ2-7, with TRBD1 identical over 10 bases. Germline CDR1 is SEHNR and CDR2 is FQNEAQ (reference sequence). V lost 2 bases, J lost 6 bases, and 4 bases stayed unmatched. This CDR3 has 14 amino acids.

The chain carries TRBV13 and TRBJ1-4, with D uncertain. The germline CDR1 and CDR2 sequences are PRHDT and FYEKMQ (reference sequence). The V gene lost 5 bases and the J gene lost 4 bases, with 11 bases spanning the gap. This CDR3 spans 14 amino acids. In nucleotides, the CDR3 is TGTGCCAGCAGCCGCGACGGGGATAATGAAAAACTGTTTTTT. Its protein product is CASSRDGDNEKLFF. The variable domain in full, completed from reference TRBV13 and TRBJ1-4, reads AAGVIQSPRHLIKEKRETATLKCYPIPRHDTVYWYQQGPGQDPQFLISFYEKMQSDKGSIPDRFSAQQFSDYHSELNMSSLELGDSALYFCASSRDGDNEKLFFGSGTQLSVL.

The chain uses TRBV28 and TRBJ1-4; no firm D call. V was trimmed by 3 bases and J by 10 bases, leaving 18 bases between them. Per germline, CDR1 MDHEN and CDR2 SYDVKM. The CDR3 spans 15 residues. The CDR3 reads CASSFPHAGDAKLFF. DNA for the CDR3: TGTGCCAGCAGTTTCCCCCATGCTGGTGACGCAAAACTGTTTTTT.

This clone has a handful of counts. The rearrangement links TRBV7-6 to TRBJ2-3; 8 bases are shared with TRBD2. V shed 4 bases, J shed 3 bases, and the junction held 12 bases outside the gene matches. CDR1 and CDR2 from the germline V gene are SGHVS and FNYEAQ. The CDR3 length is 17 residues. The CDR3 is CASSSTPTGGVTDTQYF. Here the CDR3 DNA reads TGTGCCAGCAGCTCTACTCCGACCGGGGGGGTGACAGATACGCAGTATTTT.

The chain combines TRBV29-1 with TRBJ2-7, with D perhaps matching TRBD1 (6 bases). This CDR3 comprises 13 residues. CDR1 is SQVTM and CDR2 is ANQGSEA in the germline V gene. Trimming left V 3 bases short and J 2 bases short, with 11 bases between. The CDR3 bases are TGCAGCGTTGAGACAGGTGCACCCTACGAGCAGTACTTC. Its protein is CSVETGAPYEQYF.

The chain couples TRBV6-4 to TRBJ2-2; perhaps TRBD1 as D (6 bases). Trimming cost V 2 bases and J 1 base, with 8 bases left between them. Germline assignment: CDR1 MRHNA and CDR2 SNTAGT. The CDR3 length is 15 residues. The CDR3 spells CASSDGTKNTGELFF. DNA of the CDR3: TGTGCCAGCAGTGACGGGACAAAGAACACCGGGGAGCTGTTTTTT.

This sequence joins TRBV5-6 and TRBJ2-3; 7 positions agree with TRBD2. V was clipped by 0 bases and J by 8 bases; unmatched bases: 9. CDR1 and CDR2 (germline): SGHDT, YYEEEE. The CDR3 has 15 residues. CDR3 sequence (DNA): TGTGCCAGCAGCTTGGCCGACGGACTAGTAGGTACGCAGTATTTT. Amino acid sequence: CASSLADGLVGTQYF.

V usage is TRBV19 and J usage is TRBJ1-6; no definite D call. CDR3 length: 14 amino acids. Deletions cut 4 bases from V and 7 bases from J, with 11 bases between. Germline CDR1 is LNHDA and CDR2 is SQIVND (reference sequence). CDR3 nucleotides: TGTGCCAGTAGTAGGGCAGAAGAGAATTCACCCCTCCACTTT. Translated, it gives CASSRAEENSPLHF.

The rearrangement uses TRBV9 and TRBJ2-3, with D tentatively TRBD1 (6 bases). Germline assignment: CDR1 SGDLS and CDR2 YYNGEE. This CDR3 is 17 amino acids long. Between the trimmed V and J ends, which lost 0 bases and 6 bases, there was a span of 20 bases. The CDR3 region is CASSVGRGNRLADTQYF. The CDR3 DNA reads TGTGCCAGCAGCGTAGGTAGGGGGAACCGACTGGCGGATACGCAGTATTTT.

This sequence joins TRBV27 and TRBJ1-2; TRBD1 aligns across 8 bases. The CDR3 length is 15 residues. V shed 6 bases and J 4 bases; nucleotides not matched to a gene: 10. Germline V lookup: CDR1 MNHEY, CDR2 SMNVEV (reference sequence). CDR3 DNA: TGTGCCAGCAGCTTTTCGGGACAGGCCCTCTATGGCTACACCTTC. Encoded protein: CASSFSGQALYGYTF.

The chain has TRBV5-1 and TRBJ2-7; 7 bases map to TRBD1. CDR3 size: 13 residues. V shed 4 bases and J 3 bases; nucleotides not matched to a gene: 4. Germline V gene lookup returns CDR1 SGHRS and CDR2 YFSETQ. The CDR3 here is CASSPGQLYEQYF. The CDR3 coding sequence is TGCGCCAGCAGCCCGGGACAGCTCTACGAGCAGTACTTC.

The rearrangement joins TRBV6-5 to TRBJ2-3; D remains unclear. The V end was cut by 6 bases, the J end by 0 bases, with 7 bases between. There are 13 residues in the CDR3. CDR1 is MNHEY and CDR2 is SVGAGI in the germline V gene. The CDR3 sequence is CASSPASTDTQYF. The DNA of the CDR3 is TGTGCCAGCAGCCCGGCTAGCACAGATACGCAGTATTTT.

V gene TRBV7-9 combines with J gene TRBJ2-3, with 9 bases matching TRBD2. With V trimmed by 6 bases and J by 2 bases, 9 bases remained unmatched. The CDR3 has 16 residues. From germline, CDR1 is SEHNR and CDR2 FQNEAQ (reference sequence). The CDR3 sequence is CASSSVAGAPTDTQYF. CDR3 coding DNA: TGTGCCAGCAGTTCTGTAGCGGGAGCCCCCACAGATACGCAGTATTTT. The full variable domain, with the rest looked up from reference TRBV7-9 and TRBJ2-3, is DTGVSQNPRHKITKRGQNVTFRCDPISEHNRLYWYRQTLGQGPEFLTYFQNEAQLEKSRLLSDRFSAERPKGSFSTLEIQRTEQGDSAMYLCASSSVAGAPTDTQYFGPGTRLTVL.

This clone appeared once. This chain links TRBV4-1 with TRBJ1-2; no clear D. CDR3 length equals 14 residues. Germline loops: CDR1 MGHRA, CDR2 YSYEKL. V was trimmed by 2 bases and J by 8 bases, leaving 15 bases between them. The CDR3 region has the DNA TGCGCCAGCAGCCAAATCGGTAACTTCTACGGCTACACCTTC. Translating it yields CASSQIGNFYGYTF.

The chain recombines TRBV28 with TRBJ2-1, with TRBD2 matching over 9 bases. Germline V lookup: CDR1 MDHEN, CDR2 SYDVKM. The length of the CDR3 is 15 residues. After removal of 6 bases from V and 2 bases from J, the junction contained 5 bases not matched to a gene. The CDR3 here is CASSSRLAAYNEQFF. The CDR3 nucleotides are TGTGCCAGCAGCTCCAGACTAGCGGCCTACAATGAGCAGTTCTTC.

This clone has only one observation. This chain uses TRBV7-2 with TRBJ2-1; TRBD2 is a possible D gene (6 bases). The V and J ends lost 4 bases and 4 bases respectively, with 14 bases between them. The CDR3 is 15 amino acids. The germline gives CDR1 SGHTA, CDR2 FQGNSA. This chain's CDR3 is CASSWRGLMYNEQFF. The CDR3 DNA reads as TGTGCCAGCAGCTGGAGGGGTCTGATGTACAATGAGCAGTTCTTC.

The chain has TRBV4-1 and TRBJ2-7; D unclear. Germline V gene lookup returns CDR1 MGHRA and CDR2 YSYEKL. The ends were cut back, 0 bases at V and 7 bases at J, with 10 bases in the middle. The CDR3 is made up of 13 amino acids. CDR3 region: CASSQDGFGEQYF. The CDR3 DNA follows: TGCGCCAGCAGCCAAGATGGGTTTGGTGAGCAGTACTTC.

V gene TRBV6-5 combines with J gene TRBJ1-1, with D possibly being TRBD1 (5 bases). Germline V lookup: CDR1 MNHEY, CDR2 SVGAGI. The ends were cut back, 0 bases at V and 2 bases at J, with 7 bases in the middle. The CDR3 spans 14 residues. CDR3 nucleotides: TGTGCCAGCAGTTACTCGGGGACTAACACTGAAGCTTTCTTT. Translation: CASSYSGTNTEAFF.

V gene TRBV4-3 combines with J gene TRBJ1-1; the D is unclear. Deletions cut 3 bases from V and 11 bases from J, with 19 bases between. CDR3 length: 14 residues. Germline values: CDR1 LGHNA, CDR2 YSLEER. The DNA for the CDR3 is TGCGCCAGCAGCCAGTCACGCGGAGTGGTATTCGCTTTCTTT. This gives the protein CASSQSRGVVFAFF.